Reported below is one T cell receptor beta chain. This entry comes from a study of shared clonotypes between healthy human individuals. The table came from immunoSEQ multiplex PCR; TCRdb's copy has only in-frame clones and leaves some out. The table shows some 2,100,000 clones, with approximately 96% occurring only once. Trimming stripped 7 bases from V and 2 bases from J, with 11 bases between. The CDR3 runs 12 residues. Germline V gives CDR1 SQVTM, CDR2 ANQGSEA. This clonotype was sampled from a man in his late teens or twenties in good health. The V and J genes are TRBV29-1 and TRBJ2-5; D possibly corresponds to TRBD1 (6 bases). Material: naive CD4+ T cells sorted from blood. Subset meaning: CD45RA+ positively selected. The DNA for the CDR3 is TGCAGCGGCGGAGGACAGCAAGAGACCCAGTACTTC. Translation gives CSGGGQQETQYF.